This T cell receptor (beta chain) was identified in a study of T cells after posttransplantation cyclophosphamide. This clone occurred many times. Profiled with immunoSEQ multiplex PCR; TCRdb holds only in-frame clones, not every one. In total the sample includes under 40,000 clones, none of them seen once. Per germline, CDR1 PRHDT and CDR2 FYEKMQ (reference sequence). The CDR3 is 15 residues long. V lost 5 bases, J lost 0 bases, and 14 bases lay in between. Sequenced material: PBMCs. V is TRBV13 and J is TRBJ2-7; no clear D. The source of this sequence is a woman aged 45-59 years in good health and a related stem cell transplant donor. The CDR3: CASSINRDLSYEQYF. The CDR3 DNA follows: TGTGCCAGCAGCATTAACAGAGATCTCTCCTACGAGCAGTACTTC.